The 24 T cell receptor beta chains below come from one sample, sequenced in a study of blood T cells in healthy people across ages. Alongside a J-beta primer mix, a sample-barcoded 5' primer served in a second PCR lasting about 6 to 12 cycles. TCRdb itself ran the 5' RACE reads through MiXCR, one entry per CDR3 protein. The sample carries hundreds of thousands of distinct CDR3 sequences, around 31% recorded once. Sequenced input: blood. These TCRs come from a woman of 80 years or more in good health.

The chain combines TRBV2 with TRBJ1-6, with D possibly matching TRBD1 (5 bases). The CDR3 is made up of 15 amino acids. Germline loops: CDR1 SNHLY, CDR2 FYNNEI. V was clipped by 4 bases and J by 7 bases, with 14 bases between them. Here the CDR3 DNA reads TGTGCCAGCAGTGTCGGAGGGGTTGGAAATTCACCCCTCCACTTT. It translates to CASSVGGVGNSPLHF.

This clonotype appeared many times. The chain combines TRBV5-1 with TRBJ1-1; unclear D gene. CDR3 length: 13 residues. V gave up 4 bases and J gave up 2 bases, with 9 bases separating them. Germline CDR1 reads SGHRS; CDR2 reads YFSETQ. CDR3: CASSRESNTEAFF. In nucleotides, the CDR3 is TGCGCCAGCAGCCGCGAGAGTAACACTGAAGCTTTCTTT.

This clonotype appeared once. The CDR3 sequence is CASSFDRGGSNQPQHF. Here the CDR3 DNA reads TGTGCCAGCAGCTTTGACAGGGGAGGAAGCAATCAGCCCCAGCATTTT. The V and J genes are TRBV7-2 and TRBJ1-5; 8 nucleotides match TRBD1. The V gene's germline CDR1 is SGHTA and CDR2 FQGNSA. CDR3 length: 16 residues. Trimming at V came to 3 bases and at J to 1 base, leaving 5 bases not matched to a gene.

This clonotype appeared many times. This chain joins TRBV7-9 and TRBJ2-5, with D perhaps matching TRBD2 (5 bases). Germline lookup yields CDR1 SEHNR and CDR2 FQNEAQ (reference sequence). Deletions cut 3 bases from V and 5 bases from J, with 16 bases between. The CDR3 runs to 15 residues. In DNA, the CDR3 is TGTGCCAGCAGCTTTGAGGGCCGGTTGCTGGAGACCCAGTACTTC. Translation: CASSFEGRLLETQYF.

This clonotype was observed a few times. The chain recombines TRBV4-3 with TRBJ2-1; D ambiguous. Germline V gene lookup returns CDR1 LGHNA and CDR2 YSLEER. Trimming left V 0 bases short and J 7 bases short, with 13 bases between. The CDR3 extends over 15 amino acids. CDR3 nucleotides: TGCGCCAGCAGCCAAGATTTAGCCCACTCTAATGAGCAGTTCTTC. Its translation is CASSQDLAHSNEQFF.

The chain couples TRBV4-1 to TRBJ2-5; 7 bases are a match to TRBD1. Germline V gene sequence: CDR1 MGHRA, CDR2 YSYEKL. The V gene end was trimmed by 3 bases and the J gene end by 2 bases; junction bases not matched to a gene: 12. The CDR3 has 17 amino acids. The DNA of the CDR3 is TGCGCCAGCAGCCACCCAGTGGACAGGAACCTTCAAGAGACCCAGTACTTC. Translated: CASSHPVDRNLQETQYF.

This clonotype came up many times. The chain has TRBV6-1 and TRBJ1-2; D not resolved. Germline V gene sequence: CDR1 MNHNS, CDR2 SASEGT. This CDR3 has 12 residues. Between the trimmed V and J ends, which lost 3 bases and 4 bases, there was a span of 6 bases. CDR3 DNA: TGTGCCAGCAGTGACAGGTCCTATGGCTACACCTTC. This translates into CASSDRSYGYTF.

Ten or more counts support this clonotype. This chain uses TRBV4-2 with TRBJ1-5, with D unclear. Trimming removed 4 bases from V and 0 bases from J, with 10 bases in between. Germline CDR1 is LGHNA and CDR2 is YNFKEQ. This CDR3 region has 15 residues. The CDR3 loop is CASSPASNSNQPQHF. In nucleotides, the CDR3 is TGTGCCAGCAGCCCGGCGAGTAATAGCAATCAGCCCCAGCATTTT.

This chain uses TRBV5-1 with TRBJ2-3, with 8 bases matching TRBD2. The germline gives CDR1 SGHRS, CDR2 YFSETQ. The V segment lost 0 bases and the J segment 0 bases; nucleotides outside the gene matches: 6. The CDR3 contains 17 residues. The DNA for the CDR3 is TGCGCCAGCAGCTTGGTCCCCGGGGGGGCTAGCACAGATACGCAGTATTTT. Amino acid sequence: CASSLVPGGASTDTQYF.

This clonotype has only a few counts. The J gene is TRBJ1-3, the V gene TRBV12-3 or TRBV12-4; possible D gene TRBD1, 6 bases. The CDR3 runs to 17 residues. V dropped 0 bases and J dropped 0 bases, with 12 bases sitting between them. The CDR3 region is CASSLARTALSGNTIYF. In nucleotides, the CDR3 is TGTGCCAGCAGTTTAGCGCGGACAGCTCTCTCTGGAAACACCATATATTTT.

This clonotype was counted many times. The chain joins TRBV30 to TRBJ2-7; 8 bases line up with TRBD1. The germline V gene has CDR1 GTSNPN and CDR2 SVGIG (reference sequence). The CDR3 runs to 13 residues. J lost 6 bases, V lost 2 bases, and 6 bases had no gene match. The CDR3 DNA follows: TGTGCCTGGAGTTGGCAGGGGGCCGTCGAGCAGTACTTC. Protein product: CAWSWQGAVEQYF.

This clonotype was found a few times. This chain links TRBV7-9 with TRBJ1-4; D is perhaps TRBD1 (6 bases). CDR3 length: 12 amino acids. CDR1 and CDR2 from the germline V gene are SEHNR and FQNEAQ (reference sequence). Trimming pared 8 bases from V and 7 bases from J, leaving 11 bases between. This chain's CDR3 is CASWGTPEKLFF. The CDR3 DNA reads TGTGCCAGCTGGGGGACACCTGAAAAACTGTTTTTT. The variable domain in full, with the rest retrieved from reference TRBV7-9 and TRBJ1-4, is DTGVSQNPRHKITKRGQNVTFRCDPISEHNRLYWYRQTLGQGPEFLTYFQNEAQLEKSRLLSDRFSAERPKGSFSTLEIQRTEQGDSAMYLCASWGTPEKLFFGSGTQLSVL.

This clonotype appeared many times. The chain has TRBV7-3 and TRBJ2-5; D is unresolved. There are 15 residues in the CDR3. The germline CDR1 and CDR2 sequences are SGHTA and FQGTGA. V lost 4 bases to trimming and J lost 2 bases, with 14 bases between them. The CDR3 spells CASSSLGAPQETQYF. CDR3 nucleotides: TGTGCCAGCAGCTCCCTCGGAGCCCCTCAAGAGACCCAGTACTTC. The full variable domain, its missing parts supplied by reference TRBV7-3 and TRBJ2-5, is GAGVSQTPSNKVTEKGKYVELRCDPISGHTALYWYRQSLGQGPEFLIYFQGTGAADDSGLPNDRFFAVRPEGSVSTLKIQRTERGDSAVYLCASSSLGAPQETQYFGPGTRLLVL.

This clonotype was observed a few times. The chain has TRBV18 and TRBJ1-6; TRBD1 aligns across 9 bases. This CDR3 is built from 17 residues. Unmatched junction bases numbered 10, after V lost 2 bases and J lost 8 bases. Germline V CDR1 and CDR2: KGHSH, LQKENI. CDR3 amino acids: CASSPSGTGLSYSPLHF. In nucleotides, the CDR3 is TGTGCCAGCTCACCATCCGGGACAGGGTTATCGTATTCACCCCTCCACTTT.

The DNA for the CDR3 is TGCGCCAGCAGCCGCTCTGGTCGGGGGCCAGATACGCAGTATTTT. Its translation: CASSRSGRGPDTQYF. The V and J genes are TRBV4-3 and TRBJ2-3; perhaps D is TRBD1 or TRBD2 (6 bases each). Germline V gives CDR1 LGHNA, CDR2 YSLEER. The CDR3 runs to 15 residues. V gave up 4 bases and J gave up 4 bases, with 15 bases separating them.

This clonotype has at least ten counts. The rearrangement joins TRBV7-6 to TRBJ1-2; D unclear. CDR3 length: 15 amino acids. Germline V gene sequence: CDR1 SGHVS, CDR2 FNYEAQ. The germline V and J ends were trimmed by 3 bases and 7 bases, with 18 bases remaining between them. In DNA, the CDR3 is TGTGCCAGCAGCTTCCCGGAGAAAGGTTTATTTGGCTACACCTTC. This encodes CASSFPEKGLFGYTF. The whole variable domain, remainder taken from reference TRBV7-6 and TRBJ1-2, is GAGVSQSPRYKVTKRGQDVALRCDPISGHVSLYWYRQALGQGPEFLTYFNYEAQQDKSGLPNDRFSAERPEGSISTLTIQRTEQRDSAMYRCASSFPEKGLFGYTFGSGTRLTVV.

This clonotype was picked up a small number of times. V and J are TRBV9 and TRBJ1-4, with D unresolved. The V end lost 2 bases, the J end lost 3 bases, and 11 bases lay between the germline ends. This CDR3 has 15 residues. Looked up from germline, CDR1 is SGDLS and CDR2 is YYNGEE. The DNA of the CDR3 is TGTGCCAGCAGCGTTAAATCGGGTTCTAATGAAAAACTGTTTTTT. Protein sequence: CASSVKSGSNEKLFF.

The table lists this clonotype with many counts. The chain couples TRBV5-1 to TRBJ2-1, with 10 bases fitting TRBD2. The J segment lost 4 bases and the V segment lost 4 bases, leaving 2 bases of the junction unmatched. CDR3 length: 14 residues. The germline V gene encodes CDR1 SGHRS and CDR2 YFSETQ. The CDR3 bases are TGCGCCAGCAGCCTTAGCGGGGGGTACAATGAGCAGTTCTTC. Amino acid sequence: CASSLSGGYNEQFF. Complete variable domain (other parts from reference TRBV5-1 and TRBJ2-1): KAGVTQTPRYLIKTRGQQVTLSCSPISGHRSVSWYQQTPGQGLQFLFEYFSETQRNKGNFPGRFSGRQFSNSRSEMNVSTLELGDSALYLCASSLSGGYNEQFFGPGTRLTVL.

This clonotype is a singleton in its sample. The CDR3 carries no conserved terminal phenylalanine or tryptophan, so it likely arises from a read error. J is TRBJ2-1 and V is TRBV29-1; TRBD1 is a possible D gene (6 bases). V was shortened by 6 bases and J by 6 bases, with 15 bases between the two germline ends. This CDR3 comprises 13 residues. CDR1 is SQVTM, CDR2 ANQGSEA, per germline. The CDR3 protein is CSVGTPKPNEQFV. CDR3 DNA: TGCAGCGTCGGGACACCTAAACCCAATGAGCAGTTCGTC.

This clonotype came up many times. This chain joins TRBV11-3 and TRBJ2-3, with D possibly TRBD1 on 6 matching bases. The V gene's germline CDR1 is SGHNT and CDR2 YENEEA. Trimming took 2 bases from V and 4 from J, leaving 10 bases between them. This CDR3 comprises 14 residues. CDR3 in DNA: TGTGCCAGCAGCTTATCAGGGGCAGCAGATACGCAGTATTTT. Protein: CASSLSGAADTQYF.

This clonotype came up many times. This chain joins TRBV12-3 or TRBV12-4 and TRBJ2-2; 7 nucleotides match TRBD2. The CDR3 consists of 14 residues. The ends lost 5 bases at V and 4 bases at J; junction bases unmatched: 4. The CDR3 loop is CASSPPGGTGELFF. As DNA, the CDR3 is TGTGCCAGCAGTCCGCCGGGGGGCACCGGGGAGCTGTTTTTT.

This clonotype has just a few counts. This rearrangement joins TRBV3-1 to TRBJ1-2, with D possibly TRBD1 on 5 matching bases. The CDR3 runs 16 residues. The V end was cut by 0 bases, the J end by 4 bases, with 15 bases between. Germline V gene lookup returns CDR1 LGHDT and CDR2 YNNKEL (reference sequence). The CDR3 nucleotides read TGTGCCAGCAGCCAAGATGGAAGGGACGGCACCTATGGCTACACCTTC. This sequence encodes CASSQDGRDGTYGYTF.

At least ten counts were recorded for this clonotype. CDR3 bases: TGCAGTGCTAGGACCGGGACAGGGCGGAACGAGCAGTACTTC. It yields the protein CSARTGTGRNEQYF. The chain couples TRBV20-1 to TRBJ2-7; 9 bases agree with TRBD1. Germline V gene lookup returns CDR1 DFQATT and CDR2 SNEGSKA (reference sequence). With V trimmed by 3 bases and J by 5 bases, 8 bases remained unmatched. The CDR3 spans 14 residues.

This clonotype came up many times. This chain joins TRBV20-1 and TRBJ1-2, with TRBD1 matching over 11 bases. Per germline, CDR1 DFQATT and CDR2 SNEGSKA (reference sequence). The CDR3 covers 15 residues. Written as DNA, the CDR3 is TGCAGAGCCCCTCAGGGGACAGGGGGATCCTATGGCTACACCTTC. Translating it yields CRAPQGTGGSYGYTF.